This T cell receptor beta chain derives from a study of cytomegalovirus exposure and HLA in healthy donors. The study, taken as a whole, reports: The study recorded over 150 TCR beta chains that were cytomegalovirus-associated.

Comment on this clone: Its antigen is still unknown.

The PCR ran on 60 Vbeta and 13 Jbeta primers. Measured with immunoSEQ multiplex PCR; TCRdb has only the in-frame clones, and not every one. The table has about 180,000 clones, around three quarters seen once. J lost 2 bases, V lost 4 bases, and 12 bases had no gene match. The CDR3 length is 17 residues. Germline V lookup: CDR1 MGHRA, CDR2 YSYEKL. The chain carries TRBV4-1 and TRBJ2-3, with 7 bases lining up with TRBD2. Specimen: PBMCs. The receptor was derived from a middle-aged man in good health and CMV-seronegative. CDR3: CASSRGLAGELTDTQYF. Written as DNA, the CDR3 is TGCGCCAGCAGCCGGGGCTTGGCGGGGGAGCTCACAGATACGCAGTATTTT.